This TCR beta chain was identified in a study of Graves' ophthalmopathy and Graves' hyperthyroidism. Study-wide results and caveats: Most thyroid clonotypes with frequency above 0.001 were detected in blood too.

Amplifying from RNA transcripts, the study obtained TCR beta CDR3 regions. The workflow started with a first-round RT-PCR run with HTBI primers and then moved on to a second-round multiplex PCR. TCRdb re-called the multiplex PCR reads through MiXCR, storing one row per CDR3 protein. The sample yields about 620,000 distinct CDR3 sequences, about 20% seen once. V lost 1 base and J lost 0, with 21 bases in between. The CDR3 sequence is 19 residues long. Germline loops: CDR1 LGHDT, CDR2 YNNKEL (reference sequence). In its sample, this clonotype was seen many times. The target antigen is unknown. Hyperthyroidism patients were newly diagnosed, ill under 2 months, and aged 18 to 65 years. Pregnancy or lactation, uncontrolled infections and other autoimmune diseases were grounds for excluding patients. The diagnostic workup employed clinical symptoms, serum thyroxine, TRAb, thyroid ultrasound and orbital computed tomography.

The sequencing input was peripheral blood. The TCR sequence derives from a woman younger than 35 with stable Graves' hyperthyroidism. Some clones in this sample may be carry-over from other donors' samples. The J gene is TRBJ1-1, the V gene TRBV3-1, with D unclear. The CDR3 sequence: CASSQVYSTSGGMNTEAFF. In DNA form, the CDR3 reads TGTGCCAGCAGCCAAGTGTATAGCACGTCTGGAGGCATGAACACTGAAGCTTTCTTT.